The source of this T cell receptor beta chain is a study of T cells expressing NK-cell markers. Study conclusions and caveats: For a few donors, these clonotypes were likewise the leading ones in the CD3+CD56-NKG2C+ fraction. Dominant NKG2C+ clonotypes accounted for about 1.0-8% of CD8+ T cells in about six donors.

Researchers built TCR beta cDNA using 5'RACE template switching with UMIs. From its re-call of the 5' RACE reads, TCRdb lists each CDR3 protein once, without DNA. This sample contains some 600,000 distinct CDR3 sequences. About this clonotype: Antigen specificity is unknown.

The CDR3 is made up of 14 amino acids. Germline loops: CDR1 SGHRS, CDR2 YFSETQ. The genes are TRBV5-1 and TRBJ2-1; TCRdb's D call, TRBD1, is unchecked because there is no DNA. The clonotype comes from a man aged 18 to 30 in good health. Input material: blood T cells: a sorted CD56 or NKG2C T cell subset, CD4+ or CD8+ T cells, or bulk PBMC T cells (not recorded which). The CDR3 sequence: CASNRDTIWHEQFF.